A selection of T cell receptor beta chains follows, all from one sample in a study of blood T cell repertoires in COVID-19. TCRdb keeps only in-frame clones here, not all; method: immunoSEQ multiplex PCR. This table holds over 200,000 clones, around 90% found once. Sequences were obtained from peripheral blood. Every receptor here comes from a woman aged 18-30 years who had recovered from COVID-19. Each CDR3 is given with its conserved first and last residue. D genes are given only for firm matches. Size is stated for part of the rows, as once, few or many counts, or as a class when the clone is expanded.

V	size	J	D	CDR3	DNA
TRBV3-1/TRBV3-2	-	TRBJ1-2	TRBD1	CASSPVGTGGSFYGYTF	TGTGCCAGCAGCCCAGTGGGGACAGGGGGATCCTTCTATGGCTACACCTTC
TRBV6-4	-	TRBJ2-1	-	CASRSVGGSSYNEQFF	TGTGCCAGCAGAAGTGTGGGGGGAAGCTCCTACAATGAGCAGTTCTTC
TRBV19	-	TRBJ2-2	TRBD2	CASSIGTTNTGELFF	TGTGCCAGTAGTATTGGGACTACAAACACCGGGGAGCTGTTTTTT
TRBV7-3	-	TRBJ1-6	TRBD1	CASSLRQGGSPLHF	TGTGCCAGCAGCTTAAGACAGGGGGGTTCACCCCTCCACTTT
TRBV13	-	TRBJ2-7	-	CASSLVGLKYF	TGTGCCAGCAGCTTAGTAGGACTGAAGTACTTC
TRBV19	-	TRBJ2-5	TRBD2	CASSPTLAGGRETQYF	TGTGCCAGTAGCCCTACCTTAGCGGGAGGCAGAGAGACCCAGTACTTC
TRBV7-3	-	TRBJ2-1	TRBD1	CASSLQGDSSYNEQFF	TGTGCCAGCAGCCTCCAGGGGGATAGCTCCTACAATGAGCAGTTCTTC
TRBV14	-	TRBJ2-5	-	CASSLQLYQETQYF	TGTGCCAGCAGCCTACAGCTGTACCAAGAGACCCAGTACTTC
TRBV30	-	TRBJ1-2	-	CAWGRSNYGYTF	TGTGCCTGGGGTCGTTCCAACTATGGCTACACCTTC
TRBV9	once	TRBJ2-7	TRBD2	CASSGARTSGSSYEQYF	TGTGCCAGCAGCGGAGCACGCACTAGCGGGAGCTCCTACGAGCAGTACTTC
TRBV6-2/TRBV6-3	-	TRBJ2-5	-	CASSYEGGEETQYF	TGTGCCAGCAGTTACGAAGGGGGGGAGGAGACCCAGTACTTC